This TCR beta chain is from a study of blood T cells in healthy people across ages. Study details: About one barcoded beta molecule per two T cells was the capture yield of template switching. Study-wide points: More naive CD4+ cells and higher diversity marked long-lived donors relative to aged donors. Unknown CMV status may confound age-related changes in expanded clones.

Total RNA amounts of at least 6 micrograms were extracted per sample. The germline V gene encodes CDR1 SGHAT and CDR2 FQNNGV. The CDR3 is 13 residues long. Trimming removed 7 bases from V and 4 bases from J; junction bases left unmatched: 3. Worth noting for this clonotype: The antigen is not known.

With a J-beta primer mix and a sample-barcoded 5' primer, a second PCR ran 7 to 11 cycles. Via MiXCR, TCRdb re-called the 5' RACE reads, giving one row per CDR3 protein. The sample includes around 710,000 distinct CDR3 sequences, around 46% of them seen just once. Sequenced material: blood. The source is a woman aged 55-69 years in good health. The chain combines TRBV11-2 with TRBJ1-1; the match to TRBD1 covers 10 bases. This chain's CDR3 is CASIRTGGTEAFF. The CDR3 region has the DNA TGTGCCAGCATCCGGACAGGGGGCACTGAAGCTTTCTTT. Drawing the rest from reference TRBV11-2 and TRBJ1-1, the complete variable domain is EAGVAQSPRYKIIEKRQSVAFWCNPISGHATLYWYQQILGQGPKLLIQFQNNGVVDDSQLPKDRFSAERLKGVDSTLKIQPAKLEDSAVYLCASIRTGGTEAFFGQGTRLTVV.